The T cell receptor beta chain under discussion was sequenced for a study of T cell responses to AZD1222 COVID-19 vaccine. Findings of the study overall: Two doses of AZD1222 preceded a rise in Spike-specific TCR breadth and depth. Per reports, nearly half of all spike-specific TCRs target regions that are unmutated in variants. No day 14 peak samples; only post-peak repertoires were characterized. Among AZD1222 vaccinees, only five to seven were seropositive at baseline.

About this clone: Its antigen remains unidentified.

Repertoires were generated with immunoSEQ multiplex PCR, while TCRdb's copy carries only in-frame clones and drops some. Of 150,000 to 200,000 clones listed, around 86% are singletons. This clonotype was obtained from an adult in good health. The specimen comprised peripheral blood, sampled on day 0 of MenACWY control vaccination.

The CDR3 DNA follows: TGTGCCAGCAGCTTGGGTGGATGGGAGGGGCCTGCTTTCTTT. It is translated as CASSLGGWEGPAFF. The chain joins TRBV7-9 to TRBJ1-1, with D maybe TRBD1 (5 bases). Germline lookup yields CDR1 SEHNR and CDR2 FQNEAQ (reference sequence). The germline V and J ends were trimmed by 3 bases and 11 bases, with 19 bases remaining between them. CDR3 size: 14 residues.